Below are 24 T cell receptor beta chains sequenced from a single sample in a study of T cell repertoires in cytomegalovirus infection (dated by TCRdb to about 2019). Their cognate antigens are unknown. The treatment or condition label here, explained by the study, means: in vitro stimulation with specific CMV peptide epitopes to enrich CMV-specific T cells. The instrument given in TCRdb is Illumina HiSeq 1500. The raw public reads went through TCRdb reprocessing: fastp at Q25, MiXCR clone calling, in-frame beta chains kept. Each record represents a unique CDR3 protein, reported with the most common genes and DNA among its rows. The sample yields around 710,000 distinct CDR3 sequences; about 29% were counted once. Together, the top ten hold around 14% of the sample. Sequences were derived from cultured CD8+ T cells from PBMCs, sampled from culture after CMV antigen stimulation. These receptors all stem from a human donor in good health (CMV status not recorded). Some clones in this sample may be carry-over from other donors' samples.

This clonotype was detected ten times or more. The chain couples TRBV11-2 to TRBJ2-1; the match to TRBD2 covers 12 bases. V was clipped by 8 bases and J by 5 bases; unmatched bases: 4. Germline CDR1 reads SGHAT; CDR2 reads FQNNGV. CDR3 length: 14 residues. DNA for the CDR3: TGTGCCAGCCATTGGACTAGCGGGGACAATGAGCAGTTCTTC. It is translated as CASHWTSGDNEQFF.

The chain combines TRBV2 with TRBJ2-5; D is perhaps TRBD1 or TRBD2 (5 bases each). Germline V gene lookup returns CDR1 SNHLY and CDR2 FYNNEI. The CDR3 runs to 15 residues. Trimming cost V 4 bases and J 1 base, with 13 bases left between them. The CDR3: CASSVGWGIQETQYF. CDR3 sequence (DNA): TGTGCCAGCAGTGTGGGTTGGGGGATCCAAGAGACCCAGTACTTC.

The chain joins TRBV24-1 to TRBJ2-1; D may correspond to TRBD1 or TRBD2 (5 bases each). V lost 3 bases and J 5 bases, leaving 19 bases between the germline ends. The CDR3 covers 17 residues. Germline CDR1 KGHDR, CDR2 SFDVKD. For the CDR3, the DNA is TGTGCCACCAGTGATGATAACCGGGACCCTGCCAACAATGAGCAGTTCTTC. The encoded protein is CATSDDNRDPANNEQFF.

This rearrangement joins TRBV12-3 or TRBV12-4 to TRBJ2-3, with D perhaps TRBD2 (5 bases). The V end was cut by 6 bases, the J end by 5 bases, with 18 bases between. The CDR3 length is 15 residues. The chain's CDR3 is CASRPTRLTGDTQYF. The CDR3 region has the DNA TGTGCCAGCAGGCCTACTAGACTAACTGGAGATACGCAGTATTTT.

This clonotype was seen ten or more times. The V gene is TRBV7-2, the J gene TRBJ2-1; TRBD2 matches 10 bases. There are 15 residues in the CDR3. The V gene's germline CDR1 is SGHTA and CDR2 FQGNSA. V was clipped by 3 bases and J by 4 bases; unmatched bases: 3. CDR3 nucleotide sequence: TGTGCCAGCAGCTTCGCTAGCGGGGGTTACAATGAGCAGTTCTTC. Translating it yields CASSFASGGYNEQFF.

This clonotype was picked up one time. This may be a read error: a much more frequent sequence differs by one nucleotide. J is TRBJ2-1 and V is TRBV7-6, with 12 positions matching TRBD2. The V segment lost 4 bases and the J segment 5 bases; nucleotides outside the gene matches: 3. This CDR3 is 15 amino acids long. Germline V gene sequence: CDR1 SGHVS, CDR2 FNYEAQ. The CDR3 coding sequence is TGTGCCAGCAGCTGCGGACTAGCGGGGCACAATGAGCAGTTCTTC. This encodes CASSCGLAGHNEQFF.

On this clonotype itself: A much larger clone lies one base from this, so it may be a read error. The gene calls are TRBV12-3 or TRBV12-4 and TRBJ2-3; D is undetermined. The CDR3 extends over 14 amino acids. CDR3 residues: CASSGSVLSDMQYF. CDR3 sequence (DNA): TGTGCCAGCAGCGGTTCCGTCCTGTCGGATATGCAGTATTTT.

This clonotype was seen more than once but under ten times. This sequence joins TRBV27 and TRBJ2-2; the match to TRBD2 covers 10 bases. Trimming at V came to 3 bases and at J to 5 bases, leaving 3 bases not matched to a gene. The CDR3 length is 15 residues. Germline V gene sequence: CDR1 MNHEY, CDR2 SMNVEV (reference sequence). The CDR3 protein is CASSLSSGSTGELFF. In nucleotides, the CDR3 is TGTGCCAGCAGTTTGTCTAGCGGGAGTACCGGGGAGCTGTTTTTT.

Only a few counts were recorded for this clonotype. The V call is TRBV2, the J call TRBJ2-2; tentative D call: TRBD2 (5 bases). There are 14 residues in the CDR3. Trimming pared 8 bases from V and 5 bases from J, leaving 15 bases between. Germline V gene sequence: CDR1 SNHLY, CDR2 FYNNEI. This CDR3 is CASHDYEPTGELFF. As DNA, the CDR3 is TGTGCCAGCCACGACTACGAGCCGACCGGGGAGCTGTTTTTT.

This chain links TRBV6-1 with TRBJ2-2; weak D call: TRBD2 (6 bases). V shed 3 bases and J shed 6 bases, with 20 bases lying between them. Per germline, CDR1 MNHNS and CDR2 SASEGT. CDR3 size: 17 residues. The CDR3 DNA is TGTGCCAGCAGTGAGAAGGTCCAGGGAGGTTGGGCCGGGGAGCTGTTTTTT. Translating gives CASSEKVQGGWAGELFF.

There are a few counts of this clonotype. The J gene is TRBJ2-1, the V gene TRBV7-6, with TRBD1 matching over 8 bases. The trim removed 6 bases at V and 8 bases at J, leaving 3 bases unmatched. This CDR3 region has 12 residues. In germline, CDR1 is SGHVS, CDR2 FNYEAQ. CDR3 region: CASSQGAYEQFF. CDR3 coding DNA: TGTGCCAGCAGTCAGGGGGCCTATGAGCAGTTCTTC.

The chain is built from TRBV20-1 and TRBJ2-2, with 13 bases lining up with TRBD2. CDR1 DFQATT and CDR2 SNEGSKA come from the germline V gene (reference sequence). The length of the CDR3 is 15 residues. J gave up 5 bases and V 7 bases, and 7 bases lay outside the gene matches. The CDR3 bases are TGCAGTGTCGGGACTAGCGGGGCTAGTACCGGGGAGCTGTTTTTT. It is translated as CSVGTSGASTGELFF.

The rearrangement links TRBV7-9 to TRBJ1-2; 8 bases are a match to TRBD1. Germline V gene data show CDR1 as SEHNR and CDR2 as FQNEAQ (reference sequence). V shed 5 bases and J 6 bases; nucleotides not matched to a gene: 8. The CDR3 sequence is 14 residues long. The CDR3 reads CASSPTDRVDGYTF. The DNA of the CDR3 is TGTGCCAGCAGCCCGACGGACAGGGTGGATGGCTACACCTTC.

Details on this clonotype: One end of the junction does not line up with germline, which may come from a read error. V usage is TRBV3-1 and J usage is TRBJ2-1; 8 bases line up with TRBD2. The CDR3 has 14 amino acids. CDR1 is LGHDT and CDR2 is YNNKEL in the germline V gene (reference sequence). CDR3 DNA sequence: TGTGCCAGCAGCCAAGAAGGGACGGGGGGGAAGTATCGATTC. Amino acids: CASSQEGTGGKYRF.

This CDR3 is CASSYQGIYEQYV. The CDR3, as DNA: TGTGCCAGCAGTTACCAGGGTATCTACGAGCAGTACGTC. The rearrangement uses TRBV6-8 and TRBJ2-7; D is perhaps TRBD1 (5 bases). The CDR3 is 13 residues long. Germline V gene lookup returns CDR1 MNHGY and CDR2 SAAAGT. Trimming took off 2 bases at V and 3 bases at J, with 8 bases between the two ends.

The chain joins TRBV5-6 to TRBJ1-2; 7 nucleotides match TRBD1. Per the germline V gene, CDR1 is SGHDT and CDR2 is YYEEEE. This CDR3 is 14 amino acids long. The V gene end was trimmed by 4 bases and the J gene end by 0 bases; junction bases not matched to a gene: 3. CDR3 residues: CASSRDRANYGYTF. The CDR3 region has the DNA TGTGCCAGCAGCAGAGACAGGGCTAACTATGGCTACACCTTC. The full variable domain, its missing parts supplied by reference TRBV5-6 and TRBJ1-2, is DAGVTQSPTHLIKTRGQQVTLRCSPKSGHDTVSWYQQALGQGPQFIFQYYEEEERQRGNFPDRFSGHQFPNYSSELNVNALLLGDSALYLCASSRDRANYGYTFGSGTRLTVV.

The chain combines TRBV13 with TRBJ2-1; the D gene could be TRBD1 or TRBD2 (6 bases each). The V gene lost 4 bases and the J gene lost 8 bases, with 9 bases spanning the gap. The CDR3 is made up of 12 amino acids. CDR1 and CDR2 (germline): PRHDT, FYEKMQ (reference sequence). CDR3 sequence (DNA): TGTGCCAGCAGCTGGGGGGCCCATGAGCAGTTCTTC. The encoded protein is CASSWGAHEQFF.

In its sample, this clonotype was seen many times. J is TRBJ2-1 and V is TRBV6-1, with 7 bases that match TRBD1. Germline values: CDR1 MNHNS, CDR2 SASEGT. V lost 5 bases and J lost 6; bases outside the gene matches: 7. CDR3 length: 14 residues. CDR3 DNA: TGTGCCAGCAGTACCTCAGGGGGTGGCAATGAGCAGTTCTTC. Translation gives CASSTSGGGNEQFF.

The chain joins TRBV7-9 to TRBJ2-1; 12 nucleotides line up with TRBD1. CDR3 length: 16 residues. Germline trimming cut 5 bases from V and 3 bases from J; bases unmatched to any gene: 5. The germline V gene has CDR1 SEHNR and CDR2 FQNEAQ (reference sequence). As DNA, the CDR3 is TGTGCCAGCAGCCCCCGGGACAGGGGGCTCTACAATGAGCAGTTCTTC. Its protein product is CASSPRDRGLYNEQFF.

This chain links TRBV28 with TRBJ1-4; D call uncertain. CDR1 is MDHEN, CDR2 SYDVKM, per germline. Trimming left V 8 bases short and J 8 bases short, with 6 bases between. The CDR3 runs 10 residues. The CDR3 DNA is TGTGCCAGCTTCTTCGAAAAACTGTTTTTT. The encoded protein is CASFFEKLFF.

This clonotype was counted between two and nine times. The rearrangement joins TRBV27 to TRBJ1-5, with D possibly being TRBD1 (5 bases). This CDR3 comprises 16 residues. Trimming removed 4 bases at V and 0 bases at J, with 13 bases between. Germline assignment: CDR1 MNHEY and CDR2 SMNVEV (reference sequence). CDR3 nucleotide sequence: TGTGCCAGCAGTTCTCACTTGACAGATAGCAATCAGCCCCAGCATTTT. Residues: CASSSHLTDSNQPQHF.

This clonotype was seen only a few times. This chain uses TRBV12-3 or TRBV12-4 with TRBJ2-2; D is possibly TRBD2 (6 bases). CDR3 length equals 13 residues. The V end lost 5 bases, the J end lost 6 bases, and 10 bases lay between the germline ends. CDR3 sequence reads: CASSPTSPGELFF. The CDR3 region has the DNA TGTGCCAGCAGTCCTACTAGCCCCGGGGAGCTGTTTTTT.

On this clonotype itself: An end of the junction does not agree with germline; a read error may underlie this. The chain carries TRBV5-3 and TRBJ2-1; D is uncertain. TRBV5-3 is an open reading frame whose function is uncertain. The CDR3 is 13 amino acids. The CDR3 protein is CASSYLPLNEQFF. The CDR3 region has the DNA TGTGCCAGCAGCTACCTTCCCCTCAATGAGCAGTTCTTC.

This clonotype was detected many times. The chain combines TRBV7-9 with TRBJ1-2, with 8 bases matching TRBD1. Unmatched junction bases numbered 7, after V lost 6 bases and J lost 4 bases. The germline CDR1 and CDR2 sequences are SEHNR and FQNEAQ (reference sequence). CDR3 length: 14 amino acids. The CDR3 sequence is CASRDRDSGYGYTF. Written as DNA, the CDR3 is TGTGCCAGCAGGGACAGGGATTCCGGCTATGGCTACACCTTC.